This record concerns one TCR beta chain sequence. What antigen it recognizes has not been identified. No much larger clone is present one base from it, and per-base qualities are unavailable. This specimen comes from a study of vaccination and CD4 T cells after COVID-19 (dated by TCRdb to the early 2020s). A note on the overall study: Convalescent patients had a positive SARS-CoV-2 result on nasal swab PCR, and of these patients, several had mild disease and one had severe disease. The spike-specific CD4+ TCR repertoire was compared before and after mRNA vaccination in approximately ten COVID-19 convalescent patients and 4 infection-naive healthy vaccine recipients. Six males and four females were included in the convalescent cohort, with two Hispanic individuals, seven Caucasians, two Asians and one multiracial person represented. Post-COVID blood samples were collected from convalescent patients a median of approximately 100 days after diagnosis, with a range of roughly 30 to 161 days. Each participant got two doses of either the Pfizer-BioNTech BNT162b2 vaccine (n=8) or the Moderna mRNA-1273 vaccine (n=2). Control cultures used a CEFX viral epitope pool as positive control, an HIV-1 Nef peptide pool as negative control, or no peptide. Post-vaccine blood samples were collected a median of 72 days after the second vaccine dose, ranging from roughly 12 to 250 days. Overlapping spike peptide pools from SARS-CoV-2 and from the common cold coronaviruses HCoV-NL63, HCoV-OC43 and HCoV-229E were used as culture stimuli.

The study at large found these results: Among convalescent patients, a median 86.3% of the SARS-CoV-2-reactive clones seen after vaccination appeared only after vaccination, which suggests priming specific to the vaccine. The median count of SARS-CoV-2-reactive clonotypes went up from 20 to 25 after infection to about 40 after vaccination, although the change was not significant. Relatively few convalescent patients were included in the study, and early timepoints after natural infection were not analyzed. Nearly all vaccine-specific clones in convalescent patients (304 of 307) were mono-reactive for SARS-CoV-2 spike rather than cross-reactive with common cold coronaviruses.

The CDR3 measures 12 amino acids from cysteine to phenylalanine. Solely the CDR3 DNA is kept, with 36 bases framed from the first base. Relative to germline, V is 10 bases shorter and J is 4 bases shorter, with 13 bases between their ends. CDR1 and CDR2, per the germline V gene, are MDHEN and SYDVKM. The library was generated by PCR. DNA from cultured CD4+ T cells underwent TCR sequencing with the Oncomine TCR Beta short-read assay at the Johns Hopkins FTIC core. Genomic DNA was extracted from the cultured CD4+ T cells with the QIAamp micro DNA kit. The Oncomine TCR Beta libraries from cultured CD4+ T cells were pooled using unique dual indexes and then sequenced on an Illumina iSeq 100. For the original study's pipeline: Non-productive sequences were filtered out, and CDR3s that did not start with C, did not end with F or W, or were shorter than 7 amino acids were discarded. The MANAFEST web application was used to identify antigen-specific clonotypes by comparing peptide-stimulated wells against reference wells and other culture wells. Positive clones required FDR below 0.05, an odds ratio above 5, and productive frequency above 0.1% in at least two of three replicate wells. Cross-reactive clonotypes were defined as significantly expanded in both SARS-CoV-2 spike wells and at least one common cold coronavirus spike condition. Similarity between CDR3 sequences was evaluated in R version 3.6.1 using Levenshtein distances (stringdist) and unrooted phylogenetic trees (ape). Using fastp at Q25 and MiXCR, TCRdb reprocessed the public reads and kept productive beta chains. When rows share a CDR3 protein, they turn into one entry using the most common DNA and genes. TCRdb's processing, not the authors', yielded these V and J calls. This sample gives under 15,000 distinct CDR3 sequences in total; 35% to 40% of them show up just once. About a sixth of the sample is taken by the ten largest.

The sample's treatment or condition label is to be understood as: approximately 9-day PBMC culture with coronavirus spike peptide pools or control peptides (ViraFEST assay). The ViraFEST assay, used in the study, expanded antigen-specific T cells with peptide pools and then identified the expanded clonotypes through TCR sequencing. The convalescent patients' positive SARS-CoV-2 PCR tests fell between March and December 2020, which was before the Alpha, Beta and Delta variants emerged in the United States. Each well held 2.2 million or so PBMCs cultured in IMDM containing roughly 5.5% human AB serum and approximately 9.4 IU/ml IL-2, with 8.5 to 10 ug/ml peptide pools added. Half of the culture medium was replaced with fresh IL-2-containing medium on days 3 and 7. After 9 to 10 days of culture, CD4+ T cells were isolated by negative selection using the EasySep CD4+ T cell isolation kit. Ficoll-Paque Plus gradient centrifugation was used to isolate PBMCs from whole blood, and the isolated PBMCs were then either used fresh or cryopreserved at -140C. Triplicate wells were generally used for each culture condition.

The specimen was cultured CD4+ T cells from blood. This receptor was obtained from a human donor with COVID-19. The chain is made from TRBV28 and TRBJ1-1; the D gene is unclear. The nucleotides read TGTGCCACCATAGGTAGGTCCACTGAAGCTTTCTTT. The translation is CATIGRSTEAFF.